This T cell receptor (beta chain) was sequenced in a study of regulatory T cells in long-lasting Graves disease. Study-wide findings and caveats: Patients with persistent disease showed a bias toward TRBV28, TRBJ1-2 and TRBJ2-5.

This sample's time point: persistent/refractory GD, antithyroid drugs over 5 years with positive TRAb. PBMC-extracted RNA yielded the TCR library. As concerns this clonotype: Its antigen is still unknown. This may be a read error: a much more frequent sequence differs by one nucleotide. Given the absence of the conserved phenylalanine or tryptophan at the CDR3 end, a read error is likely.

The germline V gene encodes CDR1 MDHEN and CDR2 SYDVKM. There are 17 residues in the CDR3. The ends were cut back, 5 bases at V and 3 bases at J, with 17 bases in the middle. For TCR beta, libraries came from iRepertoire HTBI primers and Arm-PCR of CDR3 regions. Each CDR3 protein gets one entry after TCRdb re-called the multiplex PCR reads with MiXCR. The sample has around 500,000 distinct CDR3 sequences, under 25% seen once. The starting material was peripheral blood mononuclear cells (PBMCs), obtained when the disease was refractory, from a patient treated with antithyroid drugs. The rearrangement uses TRBV28 and TRBJ1-6; D remains unclear. The receptor's source is a female donor with Graves disease. The CDR3 spells CASSPPPRGFYNSPLHL. In DNA, the CDR3 is TGTGCCAGCAGTCCCCCCCCCCGCGGCTTCTATAATTCACCCCTCCACCTT.